Each of the 3 T cell receptor beta chains below was sequenced from the same sample in a study of tumor-infiltrating lymphocytes in primary liver carcinoma. The input was around 500 ng total RNA; TCR beta cDNA was made from it with a constant-region primer. Slightly modified ARM-PCR served as the procedure for the TCR beta libraries. These libraries came from three rounds of nested multiplex PCR. The first two PCR rounds used TRBV1-TRBV30 primers with a Cbeta primer, nine to eleven cycles each. TCRdb called the multiplex PCR reads again in MiXCR, with one record for every CDR3 protein. Seen here are around 330,000 distinct CDR3 sequences, 50% to 75% observed once, and the top ten hold 15% to 20%. Unsorted whole blood yielded the blood RNA, and germline DNA was also extracted. The source material was peripheral blood. All receptors derive from a woman between 25 and 40 years old with primary liver carcinoma and hepatitis B virus infection.

This clonotype was seen repeatedly, ten times or more. A much bigger clone sits one base away, suggesting this may be a read error. The CDR3 region has the DNA TGTGCCAGCAGCTCCAACCCCGGAGGGACCTACGGGCAGTACTTC. It translates to CASSSNPGGTYGQYF. The chain carries TRBV11-2 and TRBJ2-7, with D maybe TRBD2 (6 bases). Germline V CDR1 and CDR2: SGHAT, FQNNGV. The CDR3 sequence is 15 residues long.

V and J are TRBV5-1 and TRBJ2-1; D is undetermined. The germline V gene encodes CDR1 SGHRS and CDR2 YFSETQ. Trimming removed 5 bases at V and 7 bases at J, with 13 bases between. The CDR3 length is 13 residues. CDR3 in DNA: TGCGCCAGCAGTATAGGAATGTCGAATGAGCAGTTCTTC. This encodes CASSIGMSNEQFF.

Regarding this clonotype: The junction departs from germline at one end; a sequencing error may be responsible. The chain recombines TRBV6-1 with TRBJ1-5, with D possibly TRBD1 on 6 matching bases. CDR1 is MNHNS, CDR2 SASEGT, per germline. The CDR3 has 13 residues. The CDR3 DNA is TGTGCCAGCAGTTCAGACAGGAATCAGCCCCGGCATTTT. This codes for CASSSDRNQPRHF.